These T cell receptor beta chains were read from a single sample in a study of siplizumab effects on memory and regulatory T cells. TCRdb keeps only in-frame clones here, not all; method: immunoSEQ multiplex PCR. In the table there are 80,000 to 130,000 clones, more than 85% of which are singletons. The sample was CD4+ T cells sorted from blood. The source is a human donor in good health. Some clones in this sample may be carry-over from other donors' samples. The CDR3 runs from the conserved cysteine through the conserved F or W. A D gene is named only where the DNA matches it firmly. Clone size is shown for a subset of rows, as once, few, many or a class of expanded clone.

CDR3 protein: CASRQGARYEQYF
CDR3 DNA: TGCGCCAGCAGACAAGGCGCGCGCTACGAGCAGTACTTC
D gene: NA
clone size: NA
J gene: TRBJ2-7
V gene: TRBV5-1

CDR3 protein: CASSRTGTSGKIEQFF
CDR3 DNA: TGCGCCAGCAGCCGAACCGGGACTAGCGGGAAGATTGAGCAGTTCTTC
D gene: TRBD2
clone size: NA
J gene: TRBJ2-1
V gene: TRBV4-1

CDR3 protein: CAWSGDRGQDEQYF
CDR3 DNA: TGTGCCTGGAGTGGGGATCGGGGTCAAGACGAGCAGTACTTC
D gene: NA
clone size: NA
J gene: TRBJ2-7
V gene: TRBV30

CDR3 protein: CASSPDRGRGEQYF
CDR3 DNA: TGTGCCAGTAGTCCCGACAGGGGCCGAGGTGAGCAGTACTTC
D gene: TRBD1
clone size: once
J gene: TRBJ2-7
V gene: TRBV19

CDR3 protein: CASTSYSTYNEQFF
CDR3 DNA: TGTGCCAGCACTAGCTATTCCACGTACAATGAGCAGTTCTTC
D gene: NA
clone size: NA
J gene: TRBJ2-1
V gene: TRBV19

CDR3 protein: CASSLGRGLKETQYF
CDR3 DNA: TGTGCCAGCAGCTTAGGTAGGGGACTGAAAGAGACCCAGTACTTC
D gene: NA
clone size: NA
J gene: TRBJ2-5
V gene: TRBV13

CDR3 protein: CASGEYAEAFF
CDR3 DNA: TGTGCCAGCGGGGAGTATGCTGAAGCTTTCTTT
D gene: NA
clone size: few
J gene: TRBJ1-1
V gene: TRBV2

CDR3 protein: CASSLVKRSSYNEQFF
CDR3 DNA: TGTGCCAGCAGCTTGGTTAAGAGGAGCTCCTACAATGAGCAGTTCTTC
D gene: NA
clone size: NA
J gene: TRBJ2-1
V gene: TRBV5-4

CDR3 protein: CAWSALGQGARDTQYF
CDR3 DNA: TGTGCCTGGAGTGCGTTGGGACAGGGGGCAAGGGATACGCAGTATTTT
D gene: TRBD1
clone size: NA
J gene: TRBJ2-3
V gene: TRBV30

CDR3 protein: CASSLSLGNYGYTF
CDR3 DNA: TGTGCCAGCAGTTTGAGTCTGGGAAACTATGGCTACACCTTC
D gene: NA
clone size: NA
J gene: TRBJ1-2
V gene: TRBV28

CDR3 protein: CASSIVGTGAGDTQYF
CDR3 DNA: TGTGCCAGTAGTATAGTCGGGACAGGGGCAGGAGATACGCAGTATTTT
D gene: TRBD1
clone size: NA
J gene: TRBJ2-3
V gene: TRBV19

CDR3 protein: CASSVLDREYTHYGYTF
CDR3 DNA: TGTGCCAGCAGCGTATTGGATAGGGAATATACCCACTATGGCTACACCTTC
D gene: NA
clone size: NA
J gene: TRBJ1-2
V gene: TRBV9

CDR3 protein: CASREGGAFGDQPQHF
CDR3 DNA: TGTGCCAGTAGGGAAGGGGGCGCGTTTGGTGATCAGCCCCAGCATTTT
D gene: TRBD1
clone size: once
J gene: TRBJ1-5
V gene: TRBV19

CDR3 protein: CASSLEGQWNTGELFF
CDR3 DNA: TGTGCCAGCAGCTTGGAGGGACAGTGGAACACCGGGGAGCTGTTTTTT
D gene: TRBD1
clone size: NA
J gene: TRBJ2-2
V gene: TRBV5-6

CDR3 protein: CASSPLSWDGYTF
CDR3 DNA: TGTGCCAGCTCACCCCTGTCCTGGGATGGCTACACCTTC
D gene: NA
clone size: NA
J gene: TRBJ1-2
V gene: TRBV18

CDR3 protein: CASSRTGTGNEQFF
CDR3 DNA: TGTGCCAGCAGCCGCACAGGGACGGGTAATGAGCAGTTCTTC
D gene: NA
clone size: NA
J gene: TRBJ2-1
V gene: TRBV11-3

CDR3 protein: CATSRRSGGTEAFF
CDR3 DNA: TGTGCCACCAGCAGGCGGAGCGGAGGAACTGAAGCTTTCTTT
D gene: NA
clone size: NA
J gene: TRBJ1-1
V gene: TRBV15

CDR3 protein: CASRFAPGNQPQHF
CDR3 DNA: TGTGCCAGCAGGTTCGCCCCTGGCAATCAGCCCCAGCATTTT
D gene: NA
clone size: NA
J gene: TRBJ1-5
V gene: TRBV5-5

CDR3 protein: CASSRTPPSSYNEQFF
CDR3 DNA: TGTGCCAGCAGCCGCACCCCCCCTAGTTCCTACAATGAGCAGTTCTTC
D gene: NA
clone size: NA
J gene: TRBJ2-1
V gene: TRBV7-2

CDR3 protein: CASSPEGEGVQYF
CDR3 DNA: TGTGCCAGCAGTCCGGAGGGGGAAGGGGTCCAGTACTTC
D gene: NA
clone size: NA
J gene: TRBJ2-5
V gene: TRBV6-1

CDR3 protein: CASSETTWERVDYEQYF
CDR3 DNA: TGTGCCAGCAGTGAAACGACTTGGGAACGCGTAGACTACGAGCAGTACTTC
D gene: NA
clone size: NA
J gene: TRBJ2-7
V gene: TRBV2

CDR3 protein: CASSQRQLAGSWETQYF
CDR3 DNA: TGTGCCAGCAGCCAAAGGCAACTAGCGGGGTCATGGGAGACCCAGTACTTC
D gene: TRBD2
clone size: NA
J gene: TRBJ2-5
V gene: TRBV14